This note documents a single T cell receptor (beta chain) sequence. This record belongs to a study of T cells in Graves' hyperthyroidism and ophthalmopathy. Turning to the study itself: Any treatment followed the collection of peripheral blood at initial diagnosis.

Looked up from germline, CDR1 is LGHNA and CDR2 is YSLEER. The CDR3 contains 14 residues. The V gene lost 7 bases and the J gene lost 3 bases, with 15 bases spanning the gap. Using RNA transcripts as the source, TCR beta CDR3 regions were amplified. The HTBI set primed first-round TCR CDR3 RT-PCR. TCRdb re-called the multiplex PCR reads through MiXCR, storing one row per CDR3 protein. The sample holds some 600,000 distinct CDR3 sequences, more than 11% seen once. Patients aged 18 to 65 had newly diagnosed hyperthyroidism of under 2 months' duration. First hyperthyroidism diagnosis is when the blood sample was obtained, before any ophthalmopathy symptoms. PBMCs stemmed from 10 ml fresh peripheral blood.

The clonotype comes from a woman in her 30s with Graves' hyperthyroidism that later progressed to Graves' ophthalmopathy. Sequencing was carried out using blood. The chain is built from TRBV4-3 and TRBJ1-2; D unresolved. CDR3 DNA sequence: TGCGCCAGCACCCCGACCCTTTACGACTATGGCTACACCTTC. Translating it yields CASTPTLYDYGYTF.